The next 13 T cell receptor beta chains were all read from a single sample in a study of patients and donors after allogeneic stem cell transplantation. TCRdb processed the RT-PCR reads anew with MiXCR; each CDR3 protein has one entry. The sample consists of around 150,000 distinct CDR3 sequences, over 25% of them appearing once. The sample comprised blood, either unsorted or a sorted T cell fraction (not recorded which). The receptors were gathered from a human donor who was either an allogeneic HSCT recipient or a stem cell or donor lymphocyte infusion donor (not recorded which). It is not recorded whose cells these are; they may come from a transplant donor.

Many counts were recorded for this clonotype. V and J are TRBV7-8 and TRBJ1-1; tentative D call: TRBD1 (6 bases). Germline V gene data show CDR1 as SGHVS and CDR2 as FQNEAQ. The V end was cut by 5 bases, the J end by 1 base, with 17 bases between. The CDR3 covers 16 residues. CDR3 in DNA: TGTGCCAGCAGCCTCGCGGGGGGGCTGGAGAACACTGAAGCTTTCTTT. It specifies CASSLAGGLENTEAFF.

This clonotype was seen a few times. The chain combines TRBV20-1 with TRBJ1-2; D gene ambiguous. The V and J ends lost 2 bases and 5 bases respectively, with 9 bases between them. The V gene's germline CDR1 is DFQATT and CDR2 SNEGSKA (reference sequence). This CDR3 is 12 amino acids long. In nucleotides, the CDR3 is TGCAGTGCTAGATACGTAGGGTATGGCTACACCTTC. As protein: CSARYVGYGYTF.

The rearrangement joins TRBV29-1 to TRBJ2-5; 7 bases fit TRBD1. The trim removed 3 bases at V and 7 bases at J, leaving 11 bases unmatched. This CDR3 is 14 amino acids long. The germline V gene has CDR1 SQVTM and CDR2 ANQGSEA. The CDR3 protein is CSVDPTGKRATQYF. CDR3 in DNA: TGCAGCGTTGACCCGACAGGGAAGAGGGCGACCCAGTACTTC.

This chain uses TRBV5-1 with TRBJ2-2; no firm D call. Germline CDR1 is SGHRS and CDR2 is YFSETQ. V lost 6 bases to trimming and J lost 6 bases, with 9 bases between them. This CDR3 region has 12 residues. Here the CDR3 DNA reads TGCGCCAGCACCAACCCCCCCGGGGAGCTGTTTTTT. Amino acids: CASTNPPGELFF.

In this sample, this clonotype turned up a few times. The rearrangement uses TRBV25-1 and TRBJ1-5; tentatively, D is TRBD1 (5 bases). The CDR3 is 14 residues long. Trimming shortened V by 7 bases and J by 5 bases, and 15 bases separated the two germline ends. Germline V gene lookup returns CDR1 MGHDK and CDR2 SYGVNS. The chain's CDR3 is CASTSGNADQPQHF. CDR3 sequence (DNA): TGTGCCAGCACCTCAGGGAATGCGGATCAGCCCCAGCATTTT.

This clonotype was seen only a few times. V and J are TRBV20-1 and TRBJ2-6; D may be TRBD1 (5 bases). Trimming cost V 3 bases and J 0 bases, with 9 bases left between them. The CDR3 extends over 15 amino acids. Per the germline V gene, CDR1 is DFQATT and CDR2 is SNEGSKA (reference sequence). The CDR3 coding sequence is TGCAGTGCTAGCCCCAGGGACTCTGGGGCCAACGTCCTGACTTTC. It encodes CSASPRDSGANVLTF.

This clonotype was seen a few times. This rearrangement joins TRBV7-2 to TRBJ1-2; 9 bases align to TRBD1. This CDR3 is built from 15 residues. J gave up 4 bases and V 2 bases, and 5 bases lay outside the gene matches. The V gene's germline CDR1 is SGHTA and CDR2 FQGNSA. The CDR3 DNA is TGTGCCAGCAGCTTACTTAAGACAGGGGGCTATGGCTACACCTTC. Translation gives CASSLLKTGGYGYTF.

This clonotype was seen repeatedly, ten times or more. This rearrangement joins TRBV9 to TRBJ1-2; D gene unclear. In germline, CDR1 is SGDLS, CDR2 YYNGEE. The CDR3 contains 16 residues. Between the trimmed V and J ends, which lost 0 bases and 4 bases, there was a span of 16 bases. CDR3 bases: TGTGCCAGCAGCGTAGGGTCAGGCCAAGAAGCCTATGGCTACACCTTC. Amino acid sequence: CASSVGSGQEAYGYTF.

The V call is TRBV7-8, the J call TRBJ2-4; 8 bases match TRBD2. Germline-derived CDR1 and CDR2 are SGHVS and FQNEAQ. With V trimmed by 2 bases and J by 1 base, 7 bases remained unmatched. The CDR3 contains 17 residues. The CDR3 DNA sequence: TGTGCCAGCAGCTTACCGGGAGGGGACTACGCCAAAAACATTCAGTACTTC. Its translation is CASSLPGGDYAKNIQYF. Complete variable domain (other parts from reference TRBV7-8 and TRBJ2-4): GAGVSQSPRYKVAKRGQDVALRCDPISGHVSLFWYQQALGQGPEFLTYFQNEAQLDKSGLPSDRFFAERPEGSVSTLKIQRTQQEDSAVYLCASSLPGGDYAKNIQYFGAGTRLSVL.

This chain links TRBV21-1 with TRBJ2-2; the D call TRBD1 from the table was never checked on the DNA. TRBV21-1 is annotated as a pseudogene. CDR3 length equals 21 residues. The CDR3 coding sequence is TGTGCCAGCAGCAAAGCCCTCCCAGAGACAGGGGGCGCCTGGGTAAACGGGGAGCTGTTTTTT. It encodes CASSKALPETGGAWVNGELFF.

In DNA form, the CDR3 reads TGTGCCTGGAGTGTAGGGCCGCTAACCTACGAGCAGTACTTC. This gives the protein CAWSVGPLTYEQYF. The chain employs TRBV30 and TRBJ2-7; D is unresolved. Germline V gene lookup returns CDR1 GTSNPN and CDR2 SVGIG (reference sequence). The CDR3 extends over 14 amino acids. V was pared by 0 bases and J by 2 bases, with 11 bases between.

The chain joins TRBV5-1 to TRBJ2-2; TRBD2 agrees at 11 bases. J was trimmed by 7 bases and V by 3 bases; bases with no gene match: 2. Per the germline V gene, CDR1 is SGHRS and CDR2 is YFSETQ. The CDR3 runs to 14 residues. The CDR3 loop reads CASSWGLADGELFF. The CDR3 DNA follows: TGCGCCAGCAGCTGGGGACTAGCGGACGGGGAGCTGTTTTTT. Using reference TRBV5-1 and TRBJ2-2 for the parts outside the CDR3, the full variable domain is KAGVTQTPRYLIKTRGQQVTLSCSPISGHRSVSWYQQTPGQGLQFLFEYFSETQRNKGNFPGRFSGRQFSNSRSEMNVSTLELGDSALYLCASSWGLADGELFFGEGSRLTVL.

This clonotype appeared a few times. The chain is built from TRBV20-1 and TRBJ1-2; D possibly corresponds to TRBD1 (5 bases). CDR1 and CDR2 from the germline V gene are DFQATT and SNEGSKA (reference sequence). The CDR3 totals 14 residues. Trimming stripped 3 bases from V and 2 bases from J, with 13 bases between. DNA for the CDR3: TGCAGTGCTAGTAAGGACACTCCGAACTATGGCTACACCTTC. It codes for CSASKDTPNYGYTF.